These T cell receptor beta chains were read from a single sample in a study of vaccination and CD4 T cells after COVID-19. Their cognate antigens are unknown. TCRdb reanalysed the PCR reads using MiXCR and keeps one entry per CDR3 protein. The data show 20,000 to 25,000 distinct CDR3 sequences, approximately 51% seen once. Material: CD4+ T cells from blood, cultured in vitro. These receptors came from a human donor who had recovered from COVID-19. Both conserved end residues are trimmed from each CDR3. A D gene is named only where the DNA matches it firmly.

>TRBD1|TRBV27
ASSLVGTVTPREY
>NA|TRBV6-1
ASSEQRDTEAF
>TRBD2|TRBV7-2
ASSQEGGYTGELF
>NA|TRBV5-6
ASSVHTGYTEAF
>NA|TRBV7-2
ASSPQVVNTGELF
>NA|TRBV20-1
SASLGLNNEQF
>NA|TRBV5-4
ASSPGPTGTPQETQY
>NA|TRBV2
ASSGLGEAF
>NA|TRBV6-1
ASSERRVDGYT
>NA|TRBV7-2
ASSLASPLNEQF
>TRBD1|TRBV6-5
ASSYLGQGNSEQY
>NA|TRBV6-2/TRBV6-3
ASSRRTEGTTEY
>NA|TRBV7-2
ASSSRMDSPLH
>TRBD2|TRBV7-9
ASSHRQGLAGTYEQY
>TRBD2|TRBV7-9
ASSRSEAGGTGEQY
>NA|TRBV19
ASKRGGPPSPLH
>NA|TRBV21-1
ASSKEPMNTEAF
>NA|TRBV7-9
ASNLSPPGATGYT
>NA|TRBV10-3
ATAGANQETQY
>NA|TRBV7-9
ASSQGMASADTQY
>NA|TRBV5-4
ASSSIKGLRGEQY
>TRBD2|TRBV24-1
ATSDPGLAGGGQETQY
>TRBD1|TRBV10-1
ASSAGQGDGYT
>NA|TRBV25-1
ASSEARWGTEAF
>NA|TRBV7-9
ASSLASGHNNSPLH
>TRBD2|TRBV11-3
ASSSPAGTSFTDTQY
>NA|TRBV7-3
ASSSRGTYNEQF
>NA|TRBV24-1
ATSDPAMPQGNEQF
>TRBD2|TRBV30
AWDPGLAVNEQF
>NA|TRBV12-3/TRBV12-4
ASSLEEEKLF
>NA|TRBV7-2
ASSPTGGGFSGNTIY
>NA|TRBV9
ASSVVQADGYT
>NA|TRBV20-1
SARDIKGTEAF
>TRBD1|TRBV7-2
ASSRGTEIRPDQPQH
>NA|TRBV5-1
ASSFGTLDEQY
>NA|TRBV28
ASSVSMANQPQH